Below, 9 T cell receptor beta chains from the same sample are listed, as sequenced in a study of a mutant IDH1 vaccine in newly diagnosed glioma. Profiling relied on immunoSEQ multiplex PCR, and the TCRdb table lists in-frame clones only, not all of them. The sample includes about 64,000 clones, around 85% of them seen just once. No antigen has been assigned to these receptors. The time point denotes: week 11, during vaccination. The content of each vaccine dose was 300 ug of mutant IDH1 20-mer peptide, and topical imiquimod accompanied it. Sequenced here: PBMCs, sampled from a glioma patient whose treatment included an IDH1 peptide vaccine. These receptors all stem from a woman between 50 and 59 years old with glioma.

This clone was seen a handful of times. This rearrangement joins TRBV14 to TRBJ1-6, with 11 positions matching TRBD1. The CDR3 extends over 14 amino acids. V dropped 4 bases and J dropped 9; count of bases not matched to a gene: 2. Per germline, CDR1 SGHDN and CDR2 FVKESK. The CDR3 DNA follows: TGTGCCAGCAGCCGGGGACAGGGGGGTTCACCCCTCCACTTT. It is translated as CASSRGQGGSPLHF.

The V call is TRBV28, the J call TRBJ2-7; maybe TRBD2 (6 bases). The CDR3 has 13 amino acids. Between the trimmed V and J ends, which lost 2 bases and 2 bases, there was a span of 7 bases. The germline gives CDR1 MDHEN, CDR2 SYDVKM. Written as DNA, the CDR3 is TGTGCCAGCAGTTTACCGGGGGCCTACGAGCAGTACTTC. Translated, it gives CASSLPGAYEQYF.

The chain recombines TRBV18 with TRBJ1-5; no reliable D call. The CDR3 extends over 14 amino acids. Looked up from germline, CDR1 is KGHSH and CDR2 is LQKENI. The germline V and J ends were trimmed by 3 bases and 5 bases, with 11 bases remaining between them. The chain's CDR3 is CASSPRGGYQPQHF. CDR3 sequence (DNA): TGTGCCAGCTCACCCCGGGGAGGCTATCAGCCCCAGCATTTT.

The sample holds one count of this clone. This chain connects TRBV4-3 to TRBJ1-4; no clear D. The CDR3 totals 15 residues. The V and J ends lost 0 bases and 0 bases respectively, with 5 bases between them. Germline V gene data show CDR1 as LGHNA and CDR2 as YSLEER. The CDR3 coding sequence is TGCGCCAGCAGCCAAGACATGGCAACTAATGAAAAACTGTTTTTT. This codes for CASSQDMATNEKLFF.

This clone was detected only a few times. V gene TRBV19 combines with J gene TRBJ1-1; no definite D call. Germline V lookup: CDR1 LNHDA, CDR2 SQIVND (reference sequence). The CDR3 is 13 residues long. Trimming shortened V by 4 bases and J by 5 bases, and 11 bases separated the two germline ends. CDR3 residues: CASSKTAWTEAFF. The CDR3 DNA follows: TGTGCCAGTAGTAAGACCGCTTGGACTGAAGCTTTCTTT. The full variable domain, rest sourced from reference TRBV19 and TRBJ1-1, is DGGITQSPKYLFRKEGQNVTLSCEQNLNHDAMYWYRQDPGQGLRLIYYSQIVNDFQKGDIAEGYSVSREKKESFPLTVTSAQKNPTAFYLCASSKTAWTEAFFGQGTRLTVV.

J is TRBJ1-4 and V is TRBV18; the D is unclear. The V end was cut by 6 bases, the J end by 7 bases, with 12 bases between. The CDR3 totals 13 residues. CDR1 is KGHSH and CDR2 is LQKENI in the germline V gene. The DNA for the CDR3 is TGTGCCAGCTCTATTGGGGTCAGTGAAAAACTGTTTTTT. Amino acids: CASSIGVSEKLFF. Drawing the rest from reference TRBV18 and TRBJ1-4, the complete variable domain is NAGVMQNPRHLVRRRGQEARLRCSPMKGHSHVYWYRQLPEEGLKFMVYLQKENIIDESGMPKERFSAEFPKEGPSILRIQQVVRGDSAAYFCASSIGVSEKLFFGSGTQLSVL.

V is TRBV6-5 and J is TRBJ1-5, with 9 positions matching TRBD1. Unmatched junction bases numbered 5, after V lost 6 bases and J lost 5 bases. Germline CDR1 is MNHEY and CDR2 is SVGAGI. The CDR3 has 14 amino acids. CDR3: CASSRGQGHQPQHF. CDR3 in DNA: TGTGCCAGCAGCAGGGGACAGGGACATCAGCCCCAGCATTTT.

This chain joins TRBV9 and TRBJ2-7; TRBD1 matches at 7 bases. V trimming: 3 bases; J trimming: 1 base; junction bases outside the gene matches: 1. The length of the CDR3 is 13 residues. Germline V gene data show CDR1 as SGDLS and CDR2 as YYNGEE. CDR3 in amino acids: CASSATGSYEQYF. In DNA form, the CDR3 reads TGTGCCAGCAGCGCGACAGGGTCCTACGAGCAGTACTTC.

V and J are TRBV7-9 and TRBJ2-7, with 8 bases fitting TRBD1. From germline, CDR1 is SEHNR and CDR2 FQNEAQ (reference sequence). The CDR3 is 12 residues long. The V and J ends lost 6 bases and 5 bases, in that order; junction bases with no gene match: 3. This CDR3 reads CASSSQGDEQYF. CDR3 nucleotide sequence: TGTGCCAGCAGTTCACAGGGGGACGAGCAGTACTTC.